This T cell receptor beta chain was recovered during a study of cytomegalovirus exposure and HLA in healthy donors (dated by TCRdb to the late 2010s). About the investigation overall: An earlier analysis of 587 of the donors reported 250 to 300 Gb of sequence data and some 120 million unique TCR beta sequences from roughly 200 million T cells. Approximately 310 gigabases of sequencing data and around 88 million unique TCR sequences made up an early release that covered roughly 670 HLA-typed donors. Of the roughly 390 genotyped donors, approximately 80% were placed in the genetic ancestry cluster associated with self-reported Caucasian donors. The study was designed to test whether signatures of past pathogen exposure could be identified by cataloging public T cell receptors. Using immunosequencing, the study profiled T cell repertoires from 550 to 750 subjects and related those repertoires to cytomegalovirus serostatus. Besides the first cohort of hundreds of subjects, a separate validation cohort made up of 95 to 150 different subjects was used. High-throughput TCR immunosequencing, statistical association of individual TCRs with disease status, and machine learning were combined to predict cytomegalovirus infection status. A later analysis re-analyzed previously published TCR beta repertoires from roughly 690 donors and added high-resolution HLA genotyping to study TCR occurrence patterns. Rather than using new phenotypic data, the later analysis identified candidate immune exposures from TCR beta sequences and from how often those sequences occurred across donors. To decide whether each TCR beta V gene segment behaved as functional or pseudogenic, an earlier analysis of approximately 620 of the donors relied on high-throughput TCR beta sequencing. Alongside the repertoire data, information on donor age, sex, ethnicity and CMV serostatus was compiled. A later genetic analysis took genome-wide SNP genotypes for 398 of the 666 donors and used that subset as a discovery cohort. Every discovery cohort repertoire had been produced on one sequencing platform. Class I and class II HLA loci were covered by the typing at four-digit resolution. The number of typed donors differed by locus: about 620-630 for A, B, C, DRB1 and DQB1; some 500 for DQA1; roughly 600 for DPA1; and approximately 450 for DPB1. Roughly 5 DR-DQ haplotypes were handled as single units for association and clustering, since linkage in the cohort was strong. Among over 350 genotyped donors of the cohort, an average of approximately 240,000 unique TCR beta nucleotide sequences were sequenced per donor, around 18% of them non-productive. General findings and caveats noted by the study authors: The classifier was reported to diagnose cytomegalovirus status with high specificity and sensitivity in both the original and validation cohorts. This cohort had only TCR beta chains sequenced, and the lack of alpha or paired-chain data limited which features could be detected. Compared with equally common non-associated chains, HLA-associated TCR beta chains in a later analysis were more clonally expanded and had lower generation probabilities. Linkage disequilibrium might explain the correlated functional status among segregating V segments, but an unknown experimental factor could not be ruled out. The study listed 150 to 200 TCR beta chains as associated with cytomegalovirus. A further reported finding was that TCR beta sequences accurately predicted the HLA-A and HLA-B alleles for most subjects in the first cohort. Because some donors lacked HLA typing at each locus, the association tests relied only on the typed subset. The authors suggested that the approach could potentially be generalized to other disease states and immunological phenotypes. Specific HLA alleles were associated with 15,000 to 20,000 TCR beta sequences at a false discovery rate of 0.05 in a later analysis. Immune exposure information for the cohort was limited to CMV serostatus. Roughly uniform sequencing depth across donors was assumed in presence/absence analyses, although this assumption may not hold. A few of the identified cytomegalovirus-associated TCR beta chains were confirmed in vitro to be specific for cytomegalovirus antigens. Across donors, most TCR sequences were observed very rarely, whereas some public TCRs were present in many individuals. A later genetic analysis associated a missense DCLRE1C variant with V-gene and J-gene trimming of TCR beta chains, and an independent cohort replicated the association. When HLA alleles, especially DR and DQ, strongly co-occurred, attributing TCR associations to individual alleles was difficult. Broadly in line with IMGT annotations, most TCR beta V segments showed up in productive rearrangements about 87% or about 30% of the time in an earlier analysis of around 550 of the donors. A cluster of highly shared sequence variants was judged likely to be a technical artifact of the sequencing pipeline. Some IMGT-functional V segments, including TRBV6-2 and TRBV6-3, could not be distinguished by the 87-base-pair reads and were therefore excluded. Compared with the roughly 670-donor mean, donors in an Asian-associated ancestry cluster had fewer N-insertions in productive TCRs, according to a later genetic analysis. According to a later analysis, most CMV-associated TCR beta chains appeared to be HLA-restricted, and the HLA associations seemed to be driven largely by CMV exposure. Because counts were too low, about 15 rarely observed V segments, including chromosome 9 orphons, were left out of the earlier analysis of some 640 of the donors. In a later analysis, TCR association rates were found to vary across HLA loci, with the most associated TCRs seen for DRB1 alleles and the fewest for HLA-C alleles. Several of the top co-occurrence clusters appeared to be linked to parvovirus B19, influenza, CMV and Epstein-Barr virus, according to a later analysis.

The cohort was made up of approximately 670 healthy bone marrow donors. At the time of sampling, every cohort member was nominally healthy, though immune exposures that went unrecorded were likely present. The donor was CMV seronegative and belonged to the group of several hundred seronegative cohort members. A peripheral blood sample was collected from each donor, and TCR beta sequencing was performed on peripheral blood mononuclear cells. Genomic DNA extraction from the blood cell samples was performed with the Qiagen DNeasy Blood Extraction Kit. V loses 5 bases of germline sequence and J loses 0 bases, and the interval between the two ends is 14 bases. Looking up the germline V gene yields CDR1 SGHTA and CDR2 FQGNSA. The CDR3, from cysteine to phenylalanine, totals 17 residues. The CDR3 DNA has 51 bases and is translated from base 1. This clone occurred a few times. The antigen it binds to is not known. Qualities for individual bases were not recorded, and no much larger clone is one base off.

The library was prepared using the immunoSEQ multiplex PCR assay. A mixture of 60 forward primers for TCR Vbeta segments and 13 reverse primers for TCR Jbeta segments was used in the multiplex PCR. The CDR3 region of rearranged TCR beta genes was amplified from genomic DNA by a multiplex PCR assay. The Illumina HiSeq System was used to sequence the amplified TCR beta libraries as 87-base-pair reads. The source study handled its data this way. A later analysis tallied roughly 76 million unique TCR beta chains across the approximately 670 repertoires, and approximately 12 million of those chains were shared by two or more donors. Raw reads were error-corrected and collapsed into unique sequences by a nearest-neighbor algorithm in which closely related sequences were merged to remove PCR and sequencing errors. CDR3 sequences were aligned to IMGT reference sequences to assign V, D and J gene segments. For a sequence to be retained, at least a six-nucleotide match to both a V gene segment and a J gene segment was required. Rearrangements were called productive when the CDR3 lacked stop codons and stayed in frame with V and J; all others were non-productive. CDR3 was defined according to IMGT convention as the region running from the second conserved V-encoded cysteine to the conserved J-encoded phenylalanine. In an earlier analysis of roughly 610 of the donors, sequences lacking an unambiguous match to a single V gene segment were excluded. In an earlier analysis of 587 of the donors, V segments were called functional above 56.7% productive rearrangements and were called segregating when the between-donor standard deviation exceeded 5%. A statistical classification framework was built for diagnosing cytomegalovirus status from the catalog of TCR beta chain sequences. In a later analysis, V and J genes were assigned by comparing TCR nucleotide sequences against IMGT/GENE-DB human TR gene sequences. Using the TCRdist pipeline, a later analysis assigned CDR3 sequences along with most-parsimonious VDJ recombination scenarios. In a later analysis, each TCR beta chain was defined by its CDR3 amino acid sequence together with its V-gene family, and reads without a unique V-gene family were excluded. A later analysis removed 592 highly shared, low-generation-probability nucleotide sequences to deal with suspected cross-contamination and a sequencing artifact. For each public chain, a later analysis derived a clonal expansion index from normalized ranks of inferred template counts within each repertoire. Generation probabilities in a later analysis came from a VDJ recombination model fitted to out-of-frame rearrangements, and those results were checked against IGoR. A later analysis scored TCR-TCR, TCR-HLA and TCR-CMV co-occurrence with hypergeometric tests, applying a repertoire-size bias correction to TCR pairs. False discovery rates were estimated in a later analysis by permuting HLA or CMV assignments 20 times. In a later analysis, co-occurring TCRs were grouped using DBSCAN, and TCRdist sequence similarity was added for clustering within HLA-allele-positive subsets. Repertoires with fewer than 30,000 or more than 120,000 public chains were left out of co-occurrence clustering, as were about 5 repertoires with anomalous nucleotide sharing. Imported from immuneACCESS, the table was reduced by TCRdb to in-frame sequences with V and J called. These copies leave out some clones; in studies compared against another copy, an unresolved V gene accounts for under half, and the cause of the remainder is not known. V and J calls and clone size follow that table, whereas D and trimming were derived from the DNA. This sample lists 150,000 to 250,000 clones; over 75% were detected once. The ten top clones hold about 2.2% of the sample.

The sequence derives from a woman aged 45 to 65 in good health and CMV-seronegative. The sequenced sample was PBMCs. Recombination connected TRBV7-2 to TRBJ1-6; the D segment could be TRBD1, given 5 matching bases. CDR3 sequence: CASSQGLPSSYNSPLHF. The DNA sequence is TGTGCCAGCAGCCAGGGACTTCCGAGCTCCTATAATTCACCCCTCCACTTT.